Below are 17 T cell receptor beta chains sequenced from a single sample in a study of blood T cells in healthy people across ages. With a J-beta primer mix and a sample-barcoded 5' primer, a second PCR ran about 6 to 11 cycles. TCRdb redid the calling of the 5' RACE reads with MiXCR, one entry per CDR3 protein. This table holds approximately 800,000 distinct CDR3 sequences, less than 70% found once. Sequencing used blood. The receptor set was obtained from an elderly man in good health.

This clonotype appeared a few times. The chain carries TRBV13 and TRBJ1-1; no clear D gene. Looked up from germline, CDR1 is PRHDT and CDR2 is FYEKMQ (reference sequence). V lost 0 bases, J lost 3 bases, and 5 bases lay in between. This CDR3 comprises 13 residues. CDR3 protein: CASSLGPHTEAFF. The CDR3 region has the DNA TGTGCCAGCAGCTTAGGGCCTCACACTGAAGCTTTCTTT. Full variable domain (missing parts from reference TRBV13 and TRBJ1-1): AAGVIQSPRHLIKEKRETATLKCYPIPRHDTVYWYQQGPGQDPQFLISFYEKMQSDKGSIPDRFSAQQFSDYHSELNMSSLELGDSALYFCASSLGPHTEAFFGQGTRLTVV.

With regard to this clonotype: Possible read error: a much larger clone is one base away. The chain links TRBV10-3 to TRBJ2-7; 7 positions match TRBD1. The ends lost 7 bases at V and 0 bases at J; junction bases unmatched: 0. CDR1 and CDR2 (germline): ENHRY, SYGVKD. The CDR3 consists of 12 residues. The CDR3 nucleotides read TGTGCCATCACAGGGGGCTCCTACGAGCAGTACTTC. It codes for CAITGGSYEQYF.

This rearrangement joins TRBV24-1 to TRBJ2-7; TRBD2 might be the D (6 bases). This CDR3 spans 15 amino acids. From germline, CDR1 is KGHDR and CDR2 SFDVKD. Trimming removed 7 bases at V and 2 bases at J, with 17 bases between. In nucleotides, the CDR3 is TGTGCCACCAGCAGTGCCCGGGACTCAGCCTACGAGCAGTACTTC. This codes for CATSSARDSAYEQYF.

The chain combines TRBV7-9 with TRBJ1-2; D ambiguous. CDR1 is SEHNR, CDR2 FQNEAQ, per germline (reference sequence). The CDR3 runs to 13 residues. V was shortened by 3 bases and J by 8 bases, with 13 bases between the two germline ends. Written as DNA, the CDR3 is TGTGCCAGCAGCTTGGGCCTTATATGGGGCTACACCTTC. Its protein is CASSLGLIWGYTF.

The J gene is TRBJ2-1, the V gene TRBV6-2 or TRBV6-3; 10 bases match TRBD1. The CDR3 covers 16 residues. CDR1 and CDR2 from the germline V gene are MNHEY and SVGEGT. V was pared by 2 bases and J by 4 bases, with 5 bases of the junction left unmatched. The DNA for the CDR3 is TGTGCCAGCAGTTACCCGGGACAGGGGTGGTACAATGAGCAGTTCTTC. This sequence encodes CASSYPGQGWYNEQFF.

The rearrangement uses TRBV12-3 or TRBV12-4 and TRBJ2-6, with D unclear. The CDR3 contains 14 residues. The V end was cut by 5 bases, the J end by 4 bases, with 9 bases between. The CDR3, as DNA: TGTGCCAGCAGTGGAACGCTCGGGGCCAACGTCCTGACTTTC. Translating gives CASSGTLGANVLTF.

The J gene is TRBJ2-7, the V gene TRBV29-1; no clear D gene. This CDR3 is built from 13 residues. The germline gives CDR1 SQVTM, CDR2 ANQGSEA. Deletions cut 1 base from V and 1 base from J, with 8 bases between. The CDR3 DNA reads TGCAGCGTTGAAGCGGCTATGTCCTACGAGCAGTACTTC. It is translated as CSVEAAMSYEQYF.

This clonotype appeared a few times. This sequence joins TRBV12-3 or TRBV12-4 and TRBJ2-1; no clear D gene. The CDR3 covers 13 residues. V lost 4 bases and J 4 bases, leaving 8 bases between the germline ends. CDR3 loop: CASSWTNYNEQFF. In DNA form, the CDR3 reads TGTGCCAGCAGTTGGACCAATTACAATGAGCAGTTCTTC.

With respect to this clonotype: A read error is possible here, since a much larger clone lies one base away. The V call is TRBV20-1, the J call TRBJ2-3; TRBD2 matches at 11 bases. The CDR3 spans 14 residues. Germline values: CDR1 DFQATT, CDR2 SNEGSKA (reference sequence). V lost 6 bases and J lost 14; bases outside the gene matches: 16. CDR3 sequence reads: CSATLAGVDRDAYF. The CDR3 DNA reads TGCAGTGCCACACTAGCGGGAGTAGACAGAGACGCGTATTTT.

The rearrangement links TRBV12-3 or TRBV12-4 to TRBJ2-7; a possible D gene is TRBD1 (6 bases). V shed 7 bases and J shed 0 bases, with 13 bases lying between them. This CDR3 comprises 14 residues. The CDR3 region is CASTIGGSSYEQYF. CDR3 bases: TGTGCCAGCACAATAGGGGGAAGCTCCTACGAGCAGTACTTC.

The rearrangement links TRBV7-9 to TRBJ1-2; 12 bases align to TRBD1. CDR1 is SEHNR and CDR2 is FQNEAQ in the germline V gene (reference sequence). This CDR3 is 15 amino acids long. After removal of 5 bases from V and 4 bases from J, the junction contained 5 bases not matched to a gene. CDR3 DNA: TGTGCCAGCAGCCCCCGGGACAGGGGGCTCTATGGCTACACCTTC. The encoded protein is CASSPRDRGLYGYTF.

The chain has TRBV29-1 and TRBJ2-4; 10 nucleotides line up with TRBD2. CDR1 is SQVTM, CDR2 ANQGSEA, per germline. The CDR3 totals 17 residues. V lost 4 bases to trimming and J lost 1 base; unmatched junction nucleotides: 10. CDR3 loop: CSVGRASGRSAKNIQYF. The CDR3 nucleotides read TGCAGCGTTGGCCGGGCTAGCGGGAGATCGGCCAAAAACATTCAGTACTTC.

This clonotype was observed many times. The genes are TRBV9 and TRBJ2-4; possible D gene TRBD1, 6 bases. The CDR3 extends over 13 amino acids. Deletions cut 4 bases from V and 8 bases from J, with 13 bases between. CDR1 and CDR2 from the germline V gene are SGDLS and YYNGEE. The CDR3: CASSPQGRDIQYF. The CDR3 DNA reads TGTGCCAGCAGCCCACAGGGTCGGGACATTCAGTACTTC.

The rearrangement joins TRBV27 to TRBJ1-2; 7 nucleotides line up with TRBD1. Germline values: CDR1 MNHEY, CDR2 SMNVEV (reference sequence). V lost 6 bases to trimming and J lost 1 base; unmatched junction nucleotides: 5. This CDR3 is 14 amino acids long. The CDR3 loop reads CASRTGYLNYGYTF. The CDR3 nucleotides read TGTGCCAGCAGGACAGGGTACCTTAACTATGGCTACACCTTC.

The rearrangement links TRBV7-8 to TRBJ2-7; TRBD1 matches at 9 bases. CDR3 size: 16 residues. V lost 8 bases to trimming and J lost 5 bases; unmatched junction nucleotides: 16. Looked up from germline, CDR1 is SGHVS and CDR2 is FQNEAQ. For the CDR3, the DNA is TGTGCCAGCCGGGGCTTGGGGGACAGGGTTAACCACGAGCAGTACTTC. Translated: CASRGLGDRVNHEQYF.

CDR3 DNA sequence: TGTGCCAGCAGCTGGGCTAGCGGGAGGGCCGTGGATACGCAGTATTTT. Its translation is CASSWASGRAVDTQYF. This rearrangement joins TRBV7-2 to TRBJ2-3; 12 bases align to TRBD2. The CDR3 totals 16 residues. Germline V gene lookup returns CDR1 SGHTA and CDR2 FQGNSA. V lost 4 bases, J lost 6 bases, and 8 bases stayed unmatched.

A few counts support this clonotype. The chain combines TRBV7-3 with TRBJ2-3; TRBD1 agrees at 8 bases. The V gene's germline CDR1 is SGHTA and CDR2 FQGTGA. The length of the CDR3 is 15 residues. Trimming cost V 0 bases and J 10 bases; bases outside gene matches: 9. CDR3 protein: CASSLTKGTGSAQYF. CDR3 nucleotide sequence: TGTGCCAGCAGCTTAACGAAGGGGACAGGAAGTGCGCAGTATTTT.